The entry below describes one T cell receptor (beta chain). Its antigen is as yet unknown. Once transplant had occurred, bone marrow came from the posterior iliac crest or another site. Sequenced by immunoSEQ multiplex PCR; TCRdb stores in-frame clones only, minus some. The sample comprises tens of thousands of clones, around nine tenths of which are singletons, and 6.5% to 7% rests with the top ten. The data were obtained in a study of graft-versus-host responses after intestinal transplantation. Study at large: Each recipient received anti-thymocyte globulin induction, then tacrolimus and steroids for approximately 3 years. Study results and caveats: Allograft graft-versus-host to host-versus-graft clonal ratios ran high in patients with graft-donor T cell macrochimerism.

The junction had 19 bases not matched to a gene; V was cut back by 4 bases and J by 8 bases. The germline gives CDR1 MNHNS, CDR2 SASEGT. This CDR3 is 18 amino acids long. The sequence was obtained from a human patient who received an intestinal transplant, so some T cells may come from the graft donor. This sequence joins TRBV6-1 and TRBJ2-1; TRBD2 matches at 8 bases. This sample comprised bone marrow, obtained around 730 days after intestinal transplantation. The CDR3 nucleotides read TGTGCCAGCAGTGTCGTCTCCCTAGTGGCGGGGGGCATGGATGAGCAGTTCTTC. It yields the protein CASSVVSLVAGGMDEQFF.